The text below deals with one T cell receptor (beta chain). Its specificity is not known. Germline loops: CDR1 MNHEY, CDR2 SMNVEV (reference sequence). The CDR3 contains 15 residues. This entry belongs to a study of vaccination and CD4 T cells after COVID-19. Treatment here: roughly 11-day PBMC culture with coronavirus spike peptide pools or control peptides (ViraFEST assay). Sequencing of the DNA from cultured CD4+ T cells was carried out with the Oncomine TCR Beta short-read assay. TCRdb passed the PCR reads through MiXCR, listing each CDR3 protein once. The sample yields about 11,000 distinct CDR3 sequences, roughly 26% seen once.

This chain links TRBV27 with TRBJ1-1; 8 bases are shared with TRBD1. The TCR originated in a human donor with COVID-19. Sequencing input: cultured CD4+ T cells from blood. The CDR3 sequence: CRARGRGRRDTEAFF. CDR3 DNA sequence: TGTAGAGCCCGGGGCAGGGGGCGCCGGGACACTGAAGCTTTCTTT.